The subject of this entry is one T cell receptor (beta chain). Germline CDR1 and CDR2: MNHEY and SMNVEV (reference sequence). Trimming cost V 8 bases and J 1 base; bases outside gene matches: 8. This CDR3 has 15 amino acids. This table comes from immunoSEQ multiplex PCR, and its TCRdb copy is limited to in-frame clones, with some not included. The profile shows fewer than 350,000 clones, more than 80% of them singletons. This specimen belongs to a study of blood T cell repertoires in COVID-19. Sequencing input: peripheral blood. The rearrangement joins TRBV27 to TRBJ1-1; 9 nucleotides agree with TRBD1. The TCR sequence derives from a young woman with COVID-19, enrolled during active disease. CDR3 nucleotides: TGTGCCAGCTCCTACAGGGGGCTTACGAACACTGAAGCTTTCTTT. It is translated as CASSYRGLTNTEAFF.